What follows are 13 T cell receptor beta chains derived from one specimen sequenced in a study of blood T cell repertoires in COVID-19. Sequenced by immunoSEQ multiplex PCR; TCRdb stores in-frame clones only, minus some. The repertoire includes some 66,000 clones, 65% to 90% of them detected once, and about 7% sits in the top ten. The material sequenced was peripheral blood. Receptors were obtained from a man aged 60-69 years with acute or convalescent COVID-19.

The gene calls are TRBV5-1 and TRBJ2-5; TRBD2 is a possible D gene (6 bases). This CDR3 spans 13 amino acids. The V gene lost 1 base and the J gene lost 4 bases, with 8 bases spanning the gap. The germline CDR1 and CDR2 sequences are SGHRS and YFSETQ. The CDR3 DNA is TGCGCCAGCAGCTTGCACGGGGGAGAGACCCAGTACTTC. Its protein is CASSLHGGETQYF.

J is TRBJ2-5 and V is TRBV9; D remains unclear. V lost 3 bases, J lost 4 bases, and 13 bases lay in between. This CDR3 is 14 amino acids long. Germline-derived CDR1 and CDR2 are SGDLS and YYNGEE. The CDR3 here is CASSASSVGETQYF. The CDR3 DNA reads as TGTGCCAGCAGCGCATCCAGCGTAGGAGAGACCCAGTACTTC.

This clone was counted once. The V call is TRBV24-1, the J call TRBJ2-3, with D possibly matching TRBD1 (5 bases). CDR3 length equals 14 residues. With 8 bases removed from V and 0 bases from J, the gap between germline ends came to 11 bases. Germline V gene sequence: CDR1 KGHDR, CDR2 SFDVKD. The CDR3 coding sequence is TGTGCCACCACAGGGTCACTTAGCACAGATACGCAGTATTTT. Protein product: CATTGSLSTDTQYF.

The CDR3 DNA sequence: TGTGCCAGCAGTTTGGACACCTCGAGCTCCTACAATGAGCAGTTCTTC. It yields the protein CASSLDTSSSYNEQFF. The genes are TRBV7-9 and TRBJ2-1; D possibly corresponds to TRBD1 (5 bases). V dropped 6 bases and J dropped 0 bases, with 15 bases sitting between them. This CDR3 comprises 16 residues. Germline V gene sequence: CDR1 SEHNR, CDR2 FQNEAQ (reference sequence).

CDR3 protein: CASSIGGDYGYTF. The DNA of the CDR3 is TGTGCCAGCAGCATCGGGGGTGACTATGGCTACACCTTC. The chain links TRBV6-5 to TRBJ1-2; possible D gene TRBD1, 5 bases. The CDR3 is 13 amino acids. Germline V CDR1 and CDR2: MNHEY, SVGAGI. V was cut by 6 bases and J by 3 bases, with 11 bases left in between.

The chain joins TRBV11-2 to TRBJ1-2; D remains ambiguous. There are 15 residues in the CDR3. Between the trimmed V and J ends, which lost 3 bases and 8 bases, there was a span of 19 bases. Germline V gene data show CDR1 as SGHAT and CDR2 as FQNNGV. CDR3 DNA sequence: TGTGCCAGCAGCTTGCGATCAAGGGAAGGAGGAGGCTACACCTTC. Protein sequence: CASSLRSREGGGYTF.

This clone has just one count. The chain joins TRBV6-6 to TRBJ2-1; unclear D gene. Germline lookup yields CDR1 MNHNY and CDR2 SVGAGI (reference sequence). The CDR3 is 11 amino acids. Between the trimmed V and J ends, which lost 4 bases and 7 bases, there was a span of 5 bases. This CDR3 reads CASSFSNEQFF. The CDR3, as DNA: TGTGCCAGCAGTTTTTCGAATGAGCAGTTCTTC.

This sequence joins TRBV4-1 and TRBJ2-5; D possibly corresponds to TRBD1 (6 bases). The germline gives CDR1 MGHRA, CDR2 YSYEKL. This CDR3 is built from 14 residues. V was pared by 4 bases and J by 1 base, with 10 bases between. The CDR3 loop is CASSLEDSQETQYF. CDR3 sequence (DNA): TGCGCCAGCAGCCTCGAGGACAGCCAAGAGACCCAGTACTTC.

The chain is built from TRBV4-1 and TRBJ1-5; D possibly corresponds to TRBD1 (6 bases). Germline CDR1 MGHRA, CDR2 YSYEKL. The CDR3 runs to 17 residues. V was clipped by 0 bases and J by 6 bases, with 18 bases between them. In DNA, the CDR3 is TGCGCCAGCAGCCAAGATTGGGACGCGGGGGCTTTTCAGCCCCAGCATTTT. Translation: CASSQDWDAGAFQPQHF.

This chain connects TRBV2 to TRBJ1-5; weak D call: TRBD1 (6 bases). The CDR3 extends over 14 amino acids. Trimming removed 5 bases at V and 5 bases at J, with 13 bases between. Per the germline V gene, CDR1 is SNHLY and CDR2 is FYNNEI. The CDR3 is CASSLDRSDQPQHF. The CDR3 DNA sequence: TGTGCCAGCAGTCTTGACAGGTCGGATCAGCCCCAGCATTTT.

The chain combines TRBV9 with TRBJ1-1, with D possibly TRBD1 on 5 matching bases. The CDR3 contains 13 residues. Germline CDR1 SGDLS, CDR2 YYNGEE. Trimming removed 0 bases at V and 7 bases at J, with 10 bases between. The CDR3 is CASSVAMGGEAFF. The CDR3 DNA follows: TGTGCCAGCAGCGTAGCCATGGGGGGTGAAGCTTTCTTT.

The rearrangement links TRBV4-3 to TRBJ1-3; D is undetermined. This CDR3 is 15 amino acids long. V gave up 0 bases and J gave up 0 bases, with 6 bases separating them. Germline lookup yields CDR1 LGHNA and CDR2 YSLEER. The CDR3 DNA reads as TGCGCCAGCAGCCAAGAGTCAGGCTCTGGAAACACCATATATTTT. It codes for CASSQESGSGNTIYF.

By share of the sample, this clone is medium-sized (0.01 to 0.1%). The J gene is TRBJ1-5, the V gene TRBV30; TRBD1 might be the D (6 bases). Germline values: CDR1 GTSNPN, CDR2 SVGIG (reference sequence). CDR3 length: 15 amino acids. Trimming removed 0 bases from V and 2 bases from J, with 11 bases in between. The CDR3 is CAWSVQGSGNQPQHF. CDR3 coding DNA: TGTGCCTGGAGTGTACAGGGATCAGGCAATCAGCCCCAGCATTTT.